This T cell receptor (beta chain) emerged from a study of shared clonotypes between healthy human individuals. Over several immunoSEQ plates, each subset's genomic DNA was distributed in even portions. The table came from immunoSEQ multiplex PCR; TCRdb's copy has only in-frame clones and leaves some out. This sample has about 470,000 clones, with around 79% found just once. As to this clone: Its antigen is currently unknown.

Healthy HIV-negative adults with no recent acute infections or vaccinations were recruited as donors. Findings and caveats of the study: In this cohort, only blood was sampled, and tissue repertoires likely differ.

CDR3 length: 13 amino acids. CDR1 MNHEY and CDR2 SMNVEV come from the germline V gene (reference sequence). V was clipped by 6 bases and J by 4 bases, with 12 bases between them. V is TRBV27 and J is TRBJ1-2; D possibly corresponds to TRBD1 (6 bases). Sample: PBMCs. The clonotype originates from a woman aged 40 to 49 in good health. Some clones in this sample may be carry-over from other donors' samples. The CDR3 region is CASSQTGPYGYTF. CDR3 bases: TGTGCCAGCAGCCAAACAGGGCCCTATGGCTACACCTTC.